The clone carrying this TCR beta chain has a handful of counts. Its matching antigen is unknown. TCRdb passed the 5' RACE reads through MiXCR, listing each CDR3 protein once. The sample has 450,000 to 550,000 distinct CDR3 sequences, 19% seen once. This sample is part of a study of T cells after yellow fever vaccination. Overall study findings and caveats: Weaker, the secondary response had a peak occurring faster, on day 5 versus 15. Although most clonotypes did not, a small share appeared in both CD4 and CD8 compartments.

The CDR3 has 14 residues. Germline V gives CDR1 GTSNPN, CDR2 SVGIG (reference sequence). Trimming took 1 base from V and 2 from J, leaving 10 bases between them. The origin of this receptor is a man aged 30 to 45 who received the YFV17D yellow fever vaccine. The sequences come from PBMCs, collected 15 days after the yellow fever booster vaccination. V usage is TRBV30 and J usage is TRBJ2-3; TRBD1 is a possible D gene (6 bases). In DNA form, the CDR3 reads TGTGCCTGGAGTGGGGGACAACTCACAGATACGCAGTATTTT. It yields the protein CAWSGGQLTDTQYF.